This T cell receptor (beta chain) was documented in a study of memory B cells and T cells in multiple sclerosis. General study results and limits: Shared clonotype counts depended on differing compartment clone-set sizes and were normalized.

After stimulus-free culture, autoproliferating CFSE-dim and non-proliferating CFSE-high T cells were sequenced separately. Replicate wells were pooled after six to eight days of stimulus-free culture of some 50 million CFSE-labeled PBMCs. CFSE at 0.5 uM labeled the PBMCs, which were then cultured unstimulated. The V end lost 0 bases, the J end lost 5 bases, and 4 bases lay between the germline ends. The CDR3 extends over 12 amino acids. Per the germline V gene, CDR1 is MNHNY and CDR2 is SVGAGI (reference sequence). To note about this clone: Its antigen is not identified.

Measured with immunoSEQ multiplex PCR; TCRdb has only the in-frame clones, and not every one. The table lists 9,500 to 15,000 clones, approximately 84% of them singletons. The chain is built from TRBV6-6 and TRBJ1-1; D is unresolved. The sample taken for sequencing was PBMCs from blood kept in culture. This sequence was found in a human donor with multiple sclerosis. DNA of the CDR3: TGTGCCAGCAGTTACTCGATTACTGAAGCTTTCTTT. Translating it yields CASSYSITEAFF.